This TCR beta chain is drawn from a study of T cell changes during pregnancy in multiple sclerosis. This clone was seen only once. Libraries were prepared by immunoSEQ multiplex PCR; TCRdb keeps only in-frame clonotypes and omits some of them. This sample carries about 65,000 clones, approximately 92% of them seen once, and the ten largest clones take roughly 3%. CDR3 length: 13 residues. Looked up from germline, CDR1 is SGDLS and CDR2 is YYNGEE. The germline V and J ends were trimmed by 4 bases and 5 bases, with 10 bases remaining between them. This sequence was found in a female donor in good health, enrolled as a control in a pregnancy study. V is TRBV9 and J is TRBJ2-1, with D tentatively TRBD2 (5 bases). The sample in question was CD8+ T cells from peripheral blood mononuclear cells, obtained in the third trimester of pregnancy. The DNA for the CDR3 is TGTGCCAGCAGCCCTAGCCTTAACAATGAGCAGTTCTTC. Protein product: CASSPSLNNEQFF.